The next 15 T cell receptor beta chains were all read from a single sample in a study of tumor and adjacent non-tumor tissue in lung cancer (dated by TCRdb to 2016 to 2018). Bulk unsorted tissue served as the source for RNA extraction, and RNA quality was assessed using a NanoDrop ND-1000 and an Agilent 2100. Normal lung samples were distant non-tumor tissue taken more than 3 cm from the tumor edge. Library construction relied on multiplex PCR. Instrument used: Illumina HiSeq 2500. Following protocols modified from ARM-PCR, the researchers constructed TCRbeta libraries through three rounds of nested PCR with primers (Table S4). The raw public reads went through TCRdb reprocessing: fastp at Q25, MiXCR clone calling, in-frame beta chains kept. Each record represents a unique CDR3 protein, reported with the most common genes and DNA among its rows. This sample lists 80,000 or so distinct CDR3 sequences; roughly 80% were detected once. The ten largest clones capture about 51% of the sample.

Material: distant non-tumor lung tissue. The receptor set was obtained from a man in his fifties or sixties with non-small cell lung cancer.

This chain's CDR3 is CAISPGGTADYYGYTF. For the CDR3, the DNA is TGCGCCATCAGTCCCGGTGGAACAGCGGACTACTATGGCTACACCTTC. The chain links TRBV4-1 to TRBJ1-2, with D unresolved. CDR1 MGHRA and CDR2 YSYEKL come from the germline V gene. The length of the CDR3 is 16 residues. The germline V and J ends were trimmed by 10 bases and 3 bases, with 24 bases remaining between them.

As regards this clonotype: At one end, the junction sequence differs from germline, possibly due to a read error. This chain uses TRBV6-2 or TRBV6-3 with TRBJ2-7, with D perhaps matching TRBD2 (5 bases). Germline CDR1 reads MNHEY; CDR2 reads SVGEGT. CDR3 size: 14 residues. The CDR3 DNA reads TGTGCCAGCAGTTCCCCATTAGCGTCATACGAGCATTACTTC. Translated: CASSSPLASYEHYF.

Comments on this clonotype: At one end, the junction sequence differs from germline, possibly due to a read error. CDR3 in DNA: TGCGCCAGTAGCCAAAACCGGGACTACCAAAACAGTGAGCAGTTCTTC. It specifies CASSQNRDYQNSEQFF. This chain connects TRBV4-3 to TRBJ2-1; 7 bases align to TRBD2. Germline V gives CDR1 LGHNA, CDR2 YSLEER. CDR3 length equals 16 residues.

With regard to this clonotype: Being one base from a much bigger clone, this may be a read error. The V and J genes are TRBV11-2 and TRBJ2-7; D is ambiguous. Trimming took 0 bases from V and 9 from J, leaving 12 bases between them. Germline lookup yields CDR1 SGHAT and CDR2 FQNNGV. This CDR3 contains 13 residues. CDR3 nucleotide sequence: TGTGCCAGCAGCTTAGAGGCAAACGGCGGGCAGTACTTC. This codes for CASSLEANGGQYF.

The chain recombines TRBV11-3 with TRBJ2-2; 9 bases fit TRBD2. Germline V gene sequence: CDR1 SGHNT, CDR2 YENEEA. V shed 7 bases and J 6 bases; nucleotides not matched to a gene: 18. The CDR3 contains 18 residues. The CDR3 loop is CASNSRGAGGYGAGELFF. The CDR3 DNA sequence: TGTGCCAGCAACTCACGGGGAGCGGGAGGATACGGAGCCGGGGAGCTGTTTTTT. Full variable domain (rest looked up from reference TRBV11-3 and TRBJ2-2): EAGVVQSPRYKIIEKKQPVAFWCNPISGHNTLYWYLQNLGQGPELLIRYENEEAVDDSQLPKDRFSAERLKGVDSTLKIQPAELGDSAVYLCASNSRGAGGYGAGELFFGEGSRLTVL.

CDR3 loop: CVSSLTGIMDLPLHF. The CDR3, as DNA: TGTGTTAGCAGTTTAACAGGGATTATGGATTTACCCCTCCACTTT. The chain links TRBV6-5 to TRBJ1-6; D possibly corresponds to TRBD1 (6 bases). The CDR3 consists of 15 residues. CDR1 is MNHEY, CDR2 SVGAGI, per germline.

This clonotype has ten or more counts. The chain uses TRBV5-6 and TRBJ2-6; a weak D match, TRBD2 (5 bases). The CDR3 extends over 16 amino acids. Trimming left V 4 bases short and J 0 bases short, with 11 bases between. In germline, CDR1 is SGHDT, CDR2 YYEEEE. In nucleotides, the CDR3 is TGTGCCAGCAGCGACGGACTGTACTCTGGGGCCAACGTCCTGACTTTC. This gives the protein CASSDGLYSGANVLTF.

Concerning this clonotype: Its ends do not fully match the called genes, so a read error is possible. CDR3 loop: CSARGGSGLLAKQCF. As DNA, the CDR3 is TGCAGTGCTAGAGGCGGTAGCGGGCTGTTGGCCAAGCAGTGCTTC. V and J are TRBV20-1 and TRBJ2-7; TRBD2 matches at 7 bases. The length of the CDR3 is 15 residues. The germline V gene has CDR1 DFQATT and CDR2 SNEGSKA (reference sequence).

To note about this clonotype: Compared with germline, one end of the junction differs, possibly owing to a read error. CDR3 in amino acids: CARREMTEYNSPLHF. CDR3 bases: TGTGCCCGCAGAGAGATGACTGAATATAATTCACCCCTTCACTTT. V and J are TRBV11-2 and TRBJ1-6; D remains unclear. Per germline, CDR1 SGHAT and CDR2 FQNNGV. This CDR3 has 15 residues.

This clonotype has more than one count but fewer than ten. V usage is TRBV28 and J usage is TRBJ2-7, with 7 bases identical to TRBD2. This CDR3 is 15 amino acids long. Germline CDR1 and CDR2: MDHEN and SYDVKM. After removal of 4 bases from V and 1 base from J, the junction contained 7 bases not matched to a gene. The chain's CDR3 is CASSSLSGVSYEQYF. DNA for the CDR3: TGTGCCAGCAGTTCTCTAAGCGGGGTTTCCTACGAGCAGTACTTC.

As concerns this clonotype: At one end, the junction sequence differs from germline, possibly due to a read error. The chain couples TRBV11-2 to TRBJ2-5; D assignment may be TRBD1 or TRBD2 (5 bases each). The germline V gene has CDR1 SGHAT and CDR2 FQNNGV. The CDR3 has 16 residues. CDR3 loop: CGSSSTMGESKESQYF. The CDR3 DNA follows: TGTGGCAGCAGCTCCACAATGGGGGAGTCAAAGGAGAGCCAGTACTTC.

On this clonotype: A clone one base away is much larger, so this may be a read error. The rearrangement links TRBV28 to TRBJ2-5; D may match TRBD1 or TRBD2 (6 bases each). CDR1 and CDR2 from the germline V gene are MDHEN and SYDVKM. The CDR3 is 13 amino acids. DNA of the CDR3: TGTACCGGGGGCTACAGAGGAGGAAAGACCCAGTACTTC. This encodes CTGGYRGGKTQYF. The full variable domain, completed using reference TRBV28 and TRBJ2-5, is DVKVTQSSRYLVKRTGEKVFLECVQDMDHENMFWYRQDPGLGLRLIYFSYDVKMKEKGDIPEGYSVSREKKERFSLILESASTNQTSMYLCTGGYRGGKTQYFGPGTRLLVL.

On this clonotype: One end of the junction is discordant with germline, which a read error may explain. The chain uses TRBV20-1 and TRBJ2-2; 8 positions match TRBD1. CDR1 and CDR2 (germline): DFQATT, SNEGSKA (reference sequence). The CDR3 spans 16 residues. This chain's CDR3 is CSARDPRGRDTGELFF. The CDR3 coding sequence is TGCAGTGCTAGAGATCCCAGGGGGCGAGATACCGGGGAGCTGTTTTTC.

The chain has TRBV20-1 and TRBJ2-7; 9 nucleotides agree with TRBD2. In germline, CDR1 is DFQATT, CDR2 SNEGSKA (reference sequence). This CDR3 has 15 residues. V was pared by 8 bases and J by 2 bases, with 13 bases of the junction left unmatched. This chain's CDR3 is CSITTGRGGAYEQYF. The CDR3 nucleotides read TGCAGTATCACCACTGGGCGGGGGGGTGCCTACGAGCAGTACTTC.

For this clonotype: One junction end disagrees with the germline gene, perhaps due to a read error. The DNA for the CDR3 is TGTACCAGCATCATAACTACGACAGGGGGCACGAACACTGAAGCTTTCTTT. The encoded protein is CTSIITTTGGTNTEAFF. The chain employs TRBV12-3 or TRBV12-4 and TRBJ1-1, with TRBD1 matching over 10 bases. The CDR3 is 17 amino acids.